The T cell receptor beta chain described here comes from a study of siplizumab effects on memory and regulatory T cells. Points from the study as a whole: Naive T cells looked more diverse than memory cells and looked like major alloresponse contributors.

This CDR3 region has 13 residues. V was trimmed by 6 bases and J by 6 bases, leaving 14 bases between them. Germline loops: CDR1 MNHEY, CDR2 SVGAGI. The study assayed around 92,000 TCR templates per sample. Sequencing was performed with immunoSEQ multiplex PCR; in TCRdb, only in-frame clones are kept and a portion is missing. The data show just over 40,000 clones, 80% to 90% seen once. Regarding this clone: Its specificity is not known.

Unstimulated subsets comprising naive, memory, effector memory and TEMRA cells were sequenced in a few donor pairs. Sequencing used naive CD4+ T cells sorted from blood. V usage is TRBV6-5 and J usage is TRBJ1-2, with D maybe TRBD1 (6 bases). The receptor was isolated from a human donor in good health. In nucleotides, the CDR3 is TGTGCCAGCAGCCAGGGGCGAGCCGATGGCTACACCTTC. This encodes CASSQGRADGYTF.